This section outlines one T cell receptor (beta chain) sequence together with its context. Its antigen is unidentified. This entry belongs to a study of T cell responses to AZD1222 COVID-19 vaccine. The study, taken as a whole, reports: Reports say nearly half of spike-specific TCRs go after unmutated variant regions. Scientists sampled the repertoires only once the peak T cell response had passed. Once two AZD1222 doses were given, Spike-specific TCR breadth and depth went up.

Germline CDR1 reads LGHDT; CDR2 reads YNNKEL (reference sequence). The CDR3 runs to 14 residues. The V end lost 7 bases, the J end lost 6 bases, and 18 bases lay between the germline ends. The repertoire was sequenced with immunoSEQ multiplex PCR; TCRdb's copy has only in-frame clones and lacks some. The sample has 90,000 to 150,000 clones, roughly nine tenths seen once. Sequences were derived from peripheral blood, sampled on day 0 of AZD1222 vaccination. This clonotype was obtained from an adult in good health. The chain couples TRBV3-1 (or the pseudogene TRBV3-2) to TRBJ2-5; D is unresolved. For the CDR3, the DNA is TGTGCCAGCACCCCAGCAGGCGCTGTAAAGACCCAGTACTTC. This gives the protein CASTPAGAVKTQYF.